The 6 T cell receptor beta chains in this list originate from one sample, sequenced in a study of vaccination and CD4 T cells after COVID-19. These receptors have no known antigen. At the Johns Hopkins FTIC core, DNA taken from cultured CD4+ T cells was sequenced by way of the Oncomine TCR Beta short-read assay. Via MiXCR, TCRdb re-called the PCR reads, giving one row per CDR3 protein. The sample consists of around 7,000 distinct CDR3 sequences, under 65% of them appearing once. Treatment given: roughly nine-day PBMC culture with coronavirus spike peptide pools or control peptides (ViraFEST assay). Unexposed donor CD4+ T cells predated the COVID-19 pandemic, collected 2011-2018. Sequences were obtained from CD4+ T cells from blood, cultured in vitro. Receptors were obtained from a human donor in good health.

This clonotype was recorded only once. This rearrangement joins TRBV3-1 to TRBJ1-5; D not certain. With 3 bases removed from V and 7 bases from J, the gap between germline ends came to 10 bases. CDR1 and CDR2 from the germline V gene are LGHDT and YNNKEL (reference sequence). CDR3 length: 13 amino acids. The DNA of the CDR3 is TGTGCCAGCAGCCAGGTGGACGGCCAGCCCCAGCATTTT. Translated: CASSQVDGQPQHF.

The V call is TRBV5-1, the J call TRBJ2-2; 7 bases match TRBD2. CDR3 size: 15 residues. V shed 4 bases and J 1 base; nucleotides not matched to a gene: 4. CDR1 SGHRS and CDR2 YFSETQ come from the germline V gene. CDR3 in amino acids: CASSLQRENTGELFF. The CDR3 nucleotides are TGCGCCAGCAGCCTGCAGCGGGAGAACACCGGGGAGCTGTTTTTT.

The chain couples TRBV7-9 to TRBJ1-2; a weak D match, TRBD1 (5 bases). The CDR3 is 12 amino acids. Trimming cost V 5 bases and J 7 bases, with 11 bases left between them. Germline V gene data show CDR1 as SEHNR and CDR2 as FQNEAQ (reference sequence). The DNA of the CDR3 is TGTGCCAGCAGCCACCGGGGGGGTGGCTACACCTTC. As protein: CASSHRGGGYTF.

This clonotype was seen more than once but under ten times. The chain has TRBV10-3 and TRBJ1-6; perhaps TRBD1 as D (5 bases). V dropped 4 bases and J dropped 6 bases, with 10 bases sitting between them. Germline CDR1 reads ENHRY; CDR2 reads SYGVKD. The CDR3 has 14 amino acids. The CDR3 reads CAISAGEGNSPLHF. The CDR3, as DNA: TGTGCCATCAGTGCGGGGGAAGGTAATTCACCCCTCCACTTT.

CDR3 region: CASSFGQGLVTF. The CDR3, as DNA: TGTGCCAGCAGTTTTGGACAGGGGCTCGTCACCTTC. This chain links TRBV28 with TRBJ1-2, with TRBD1 matching over 9 bases. Germline CDR1 is MDHEN and CDR2 is SYDVKM. The CDR3 extends over 12 amino acids. V was clipped by 3 bases and J by 13 bases; unmatched bases: 6.

The chain links TRBV12-3 or TRBV12-4 to TRBJ1-6, with D maybe TRBD1 (5 bases). The V and J ends lost 5 bases and 0 bases respectively, with 11 bases between them. The CDR3 loop spans 16 amino acids. The CDR3 region has the DNA TGTGCCAGCAGTAATGGGGGGAGCTCCTATAATTCACCCCTCCACTTT. It codes for CASSNGGSSYNSPLHF.